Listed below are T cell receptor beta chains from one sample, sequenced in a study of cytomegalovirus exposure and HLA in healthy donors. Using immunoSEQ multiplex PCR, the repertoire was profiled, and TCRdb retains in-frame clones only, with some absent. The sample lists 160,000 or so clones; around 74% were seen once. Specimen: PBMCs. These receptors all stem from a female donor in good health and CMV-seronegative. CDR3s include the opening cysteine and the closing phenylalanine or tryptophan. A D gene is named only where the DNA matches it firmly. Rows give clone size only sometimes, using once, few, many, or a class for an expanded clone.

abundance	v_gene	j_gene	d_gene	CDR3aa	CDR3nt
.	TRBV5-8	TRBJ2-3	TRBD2	CASSLALTSGITDTQYF	TGTGCCAGCAGCTTGGCTCTGACTAGCGGGATCACAGATACGCAGTATTTT
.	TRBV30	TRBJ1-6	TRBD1	CAWTLRGYGSPLHF	TGTGCCTGGACTCTCAGGGGGTACGGTTCACCCCTCCACTTT
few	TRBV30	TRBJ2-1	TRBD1	CAWRPRTGPYNEQFF	TGTGCCTGGAGACCCCGGACAGGTCCTTACAATGAGCAGTTCTTC
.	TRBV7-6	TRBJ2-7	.	CASSLGWREMLSGEGYEQYF	TGTGCCAGCAGCTTGGGTTGGAGAGAAATGTTATCGGGGGAAGGCTACGAGCAGTACTTC
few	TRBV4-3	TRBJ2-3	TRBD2	CASSQERGGRAVADTQYF	TGCGCCAGCAGCCAAGAGCGGGGCGGGAGGGCCGTGGCAGATACGCAGTATTTT
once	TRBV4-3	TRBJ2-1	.	CASSQDLARNEQFF	TGCGCCAGCAGCCAAGATTTAGCTAGAAATGAGCAGTTCTTC
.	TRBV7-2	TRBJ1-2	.	CASSQGGYRDLYGYTF	TGTGCCAGCAGCCAGGGAGGGTACAGAGACCTCTATGGCTACACCTTC
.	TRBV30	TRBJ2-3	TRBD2	CAWMGGRADTQYF	TGTGCCTGGATGGGAGGGAGGGCAGATACGCAGTATTTT
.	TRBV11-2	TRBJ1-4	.	CASSSDAGRGEKLFF	TGTGCCAGCAGCTCCGACGCAGGGCGTGGTGAAAAACTGTTTTTT
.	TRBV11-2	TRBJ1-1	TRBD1	CASSTTGQGRNTEAFF	TGTGCCAGCAGCACCACGGGACAGGGGAGGAACACTGAAGCTTTCTTT
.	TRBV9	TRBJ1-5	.	CASSVEGGPGEPQHF	TGTGCCAGCAGCGTAGAAGGGGGACCCGGGGAGCCCCAGCATTTT
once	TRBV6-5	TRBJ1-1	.	CASSPWRDTEAFF	TGTGCCAGCAGCCCTTGGAGGGACACTGAAGCTTTCTTT
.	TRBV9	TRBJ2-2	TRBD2	CASTRGGTGELFF	TGTGCCAGCACCCGGGGGGGCACCGGGGAGCTGTTTTTT
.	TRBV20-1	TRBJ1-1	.	CSASQGTEAFF	TGCAGTGCTAGTCAGGGGACTGAAGCTTTCTTT
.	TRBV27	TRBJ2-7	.	CASSLSGGNEQYF	TGTGCCAGCAGTTTATCCGGCGGGAACGAGCAGTACTTC
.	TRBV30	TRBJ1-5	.	CAWSRDLVSPQHF	TGTGCCTGGTCACGGGACTTAGTCAGCCCCCAGCATTTT
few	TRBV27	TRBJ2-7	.	CASRNGGEVWDEQYF	TGTGCCAGCAGAAACGGCGGTGAGGTCTGGGACGAGCAGTACTTC
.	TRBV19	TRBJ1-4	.	CASSRSTGSGEKLFF	TGTGCCAGTAGCCGCTCAACGGGGTCGGGTGAAAAACTGTTTTTT
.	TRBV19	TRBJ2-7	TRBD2	CASRTSGSYEQYF	TGTGCCAGTAGGACTAGCGGCTCCTACGAGCAGTACTTC
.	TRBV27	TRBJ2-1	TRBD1	CASSAGQGATNEQFF	TGTGCCAGCAGTGCGGGACAGGGGGCCACCAATGAGCAGTTCTTC